One and the same sample provided the 5 T cell receptor beta chains below, sequenced in a study of shared clonotypes between healthy human individuals. The protocol was immunoSEQ multiplex PCR, while the TCRdb copy is restricted to in-frame clones and leaves out a portion. Here the sample spans 950,000 to 1,200,000 clones, around 77% being singletons. The sequencing sample was made of memory CD4+ T cells from PBMCs. As to subset: CD45RA-negative fraction. Receptors were obtained from a man between 18 and 29 years old in good health. Some clones in this sample may be carry-over from other donors' samples.

V gene TRBV10-3 combines with J gene TRBJ2-3; 10 bases fit TRBD2. Germline V gene data show CDR1 as ENHRY and CDR2 as SYGVKD. Germline trimming cut 0 bases from V and 4 bases from J; bases unmatched to any gene: 4. The CDR3 consists of 16 residues. CDR3 protein: CAISESGAGGADTQYF. CDR3 nucleotide sequence: TGTGCCATCAGTGAGTCGGGAGCGGGAGGGGCAGATACGCAGTATTTT.

The chain links TRBV19 to TRBJ2-4; D may be TRBD1 (5 bases). V was cut by 0 bases and J by 9 bases, with 9 bases left in between. Germline V gene lookup returns CDR1 LNHDA and CDR2 SQIVND (reference sequence). The CDR3 has 13 amino acids. The CDR3 sequence is CASSIDYRSIQYF. CDR3 DNA: TGTGCCAGTAGTATAGATTACAGGAGCATTCAGTACTTC. Variable domain in full (rest from reference TRBV19 and TRBJ2-4): DGGITQSPKYLFRKEGQNVTLSCEQNLNHDAMYWYRQDPGQGLRLIYYSQIVNDFQKGDIAEGYSVSREKKESFPLTVTSAQKNPTAFYLCASSIDYRSIQYFGAGTRLSVL.

This sequence joins TRBV6-4 and TRBJ2-2; the D call may be TRBD1 or TRBD2 (5 bases each). Trimming shortened V by 4 bases and J by 6 bases, and 12 bases separated the two germline ends. The CDR3 covers 14 residues. CDR1 is MRHNA and CDR2 is SNTAGT in the germline V gene. CDR3 sequence: CASSGGTPAGELFF. The CDR3 nucleotides read TGTGCCAGCAGTGGGGGGACCCCAGCCGGGGAGCTGTTTTTT.

The V and J genes are TRBV28 and TRBJ1-4; a weak D match, TRBD1 (6 bases). Germline CDR1 MDHEN, CDR2 SYDVKM. V lost 3 bases and J 3 bases, leaving 11 bases between the germline ends. The CDR3 totals 15 residues. The CDR3 nucleotides read TGTGCCAGCAGTTTCTCCCGGACAGCTAATGAAAAACTGTTTTTT. Its protein is CASSFSRTANEKLFF.

This clone was observed a few times. The chain uses TRBV19 and TRBJ1-4, with D possibly being TRBD1 (5 bases). CDR3 length equals 15 residues. Germline V gene data show CDR1 as LNHDA and CDR2 as SQIVND (reference sequence). The germline V and J ends were trimmed by 5 bases and 4 bases, with 14 bases remaining between them. The DNA of the CDR3 is TGTGCCAGTAGTTTCCGGGACCGACGTAATGAAAAACTGTTTTTT. This encodes CASSFRDRRNEKLFF.